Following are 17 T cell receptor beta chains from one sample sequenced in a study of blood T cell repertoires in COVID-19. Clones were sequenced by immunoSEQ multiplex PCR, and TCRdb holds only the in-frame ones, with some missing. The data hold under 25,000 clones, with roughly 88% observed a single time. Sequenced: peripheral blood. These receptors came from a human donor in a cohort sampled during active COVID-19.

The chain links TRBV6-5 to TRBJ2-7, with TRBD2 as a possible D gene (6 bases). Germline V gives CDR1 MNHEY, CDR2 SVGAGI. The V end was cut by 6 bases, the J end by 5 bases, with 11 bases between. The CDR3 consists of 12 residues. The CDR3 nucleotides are TGTGCCAGCAGGACTAGTAGCCACGAGCAGTACTTC. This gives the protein CASRTSSHEQYF.

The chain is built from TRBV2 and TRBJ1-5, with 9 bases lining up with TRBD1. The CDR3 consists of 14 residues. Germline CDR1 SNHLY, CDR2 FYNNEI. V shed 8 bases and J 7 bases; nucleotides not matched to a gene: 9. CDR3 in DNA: TGTGCCAGCTCTTCACAGGGGGCTAAACAGCCCCAGCATTTT. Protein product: CASSSQGAKQPQHF.

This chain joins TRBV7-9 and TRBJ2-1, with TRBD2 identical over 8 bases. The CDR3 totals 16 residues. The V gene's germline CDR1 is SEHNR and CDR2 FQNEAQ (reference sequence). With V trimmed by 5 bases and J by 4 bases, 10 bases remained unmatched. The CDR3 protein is CASSRPLAAGYNEQFF. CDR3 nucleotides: TGTGCCAGCAGCCGCCCACTAGCGGCCGGGTACAATGAGCAGTTCTTC.

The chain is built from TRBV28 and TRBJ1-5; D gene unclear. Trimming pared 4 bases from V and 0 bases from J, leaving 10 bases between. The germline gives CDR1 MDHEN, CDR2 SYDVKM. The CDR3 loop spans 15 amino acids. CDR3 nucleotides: TGTGCCAGCAGTTACCGACGGGATAGCAATCAGCCCCAGCATTTT. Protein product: CASSYRRDSNQPQHF.

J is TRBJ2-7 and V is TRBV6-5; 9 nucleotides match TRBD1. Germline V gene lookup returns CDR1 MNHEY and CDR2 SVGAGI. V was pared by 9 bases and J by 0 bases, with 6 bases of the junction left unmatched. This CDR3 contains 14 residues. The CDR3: CASHRDRVSYEQYF. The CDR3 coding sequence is TGTGCCAGTCACCGGGACAGGGTCTCCTACGAGCAGTACTTC.

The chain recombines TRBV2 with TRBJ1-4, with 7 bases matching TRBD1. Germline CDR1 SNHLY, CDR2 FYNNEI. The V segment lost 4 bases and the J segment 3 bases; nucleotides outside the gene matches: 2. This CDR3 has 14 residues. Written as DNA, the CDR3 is TGTGCCAGCAGTGTGGGACAGCCTAATGAAAAACTGTTTTTT. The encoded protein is CASSVGQPNEKLFF.

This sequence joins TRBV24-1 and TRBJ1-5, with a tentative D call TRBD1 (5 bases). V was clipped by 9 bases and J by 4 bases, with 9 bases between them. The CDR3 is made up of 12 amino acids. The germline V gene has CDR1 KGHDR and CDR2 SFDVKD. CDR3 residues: CATQQENQPQHF. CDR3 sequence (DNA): TGTGCCACCCAACAGGAAAATCAGCCCCAGCATTTT.

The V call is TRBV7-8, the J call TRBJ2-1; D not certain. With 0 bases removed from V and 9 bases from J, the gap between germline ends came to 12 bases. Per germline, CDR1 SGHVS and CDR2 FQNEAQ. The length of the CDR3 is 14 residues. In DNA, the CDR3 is TGTGCCAGCAGCTTAGCGCAGGTCCTGGGTGAGCAGTTCTTC. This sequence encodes CASSLAQVLGEQFF.

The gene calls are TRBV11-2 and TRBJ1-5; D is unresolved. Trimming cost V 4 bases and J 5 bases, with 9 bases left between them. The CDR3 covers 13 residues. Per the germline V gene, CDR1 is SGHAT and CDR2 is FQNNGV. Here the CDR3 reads CASSSTRDQPQHF. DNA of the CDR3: TGTGCCAGCAGCTCAACGAGGGATCAGCCCCAGCATTTT.

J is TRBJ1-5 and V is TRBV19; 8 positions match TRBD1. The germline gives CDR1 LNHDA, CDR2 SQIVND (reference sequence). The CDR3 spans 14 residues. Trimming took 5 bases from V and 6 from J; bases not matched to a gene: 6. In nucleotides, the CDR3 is TGTGCCAGTAGTGTACAGGGGGAAGGTCAGCCCCAGCATTTT. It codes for CASSVQGEGQPQHF.

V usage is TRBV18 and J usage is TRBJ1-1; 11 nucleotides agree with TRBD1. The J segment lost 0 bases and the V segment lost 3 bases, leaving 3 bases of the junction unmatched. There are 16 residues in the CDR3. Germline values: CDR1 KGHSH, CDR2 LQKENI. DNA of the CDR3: TGTGCCAGCTCACCCGGGACAGGGGGAGTGAACACTGAAGCTTTCTTT. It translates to CASSPGTGGVNTEAFF.

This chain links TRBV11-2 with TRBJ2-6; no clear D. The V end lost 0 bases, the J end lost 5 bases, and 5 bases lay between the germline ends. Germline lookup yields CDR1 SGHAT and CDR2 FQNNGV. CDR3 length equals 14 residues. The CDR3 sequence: CASSLDLRANVLTF. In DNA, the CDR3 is TGTGCCAGCAGCTTAGATCTAAGGGCCAACGTCCTGACTTTC.

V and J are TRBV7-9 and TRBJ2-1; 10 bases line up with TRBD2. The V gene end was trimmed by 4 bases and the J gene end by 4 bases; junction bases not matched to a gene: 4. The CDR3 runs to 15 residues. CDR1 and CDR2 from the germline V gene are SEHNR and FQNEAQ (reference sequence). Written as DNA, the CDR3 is TGTGCCAGCAGCTCGGGACTAGCGATATACAATGAGCAGTTCTTC. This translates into CASSSGLAIYNEQFF.

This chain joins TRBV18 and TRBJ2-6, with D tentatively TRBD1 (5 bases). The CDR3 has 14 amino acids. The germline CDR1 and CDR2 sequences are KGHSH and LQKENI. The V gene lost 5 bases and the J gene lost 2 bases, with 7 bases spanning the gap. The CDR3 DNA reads TGTGCCAGCTCATCGGACACTGGGGCCAACGTCCTGACTTTC. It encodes CASSSDTGANVLTF. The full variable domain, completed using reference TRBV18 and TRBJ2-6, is NAGVMQNPRHLVRRRGQEARLRCSPMKGHSHVYWYRQLPEEGLKFMVYLQKENIIDESGMPKERFSAEFPKEGPSILRIQQVVRGDSAAYFCASSSDTGANVLTFGAGSRLTVL.

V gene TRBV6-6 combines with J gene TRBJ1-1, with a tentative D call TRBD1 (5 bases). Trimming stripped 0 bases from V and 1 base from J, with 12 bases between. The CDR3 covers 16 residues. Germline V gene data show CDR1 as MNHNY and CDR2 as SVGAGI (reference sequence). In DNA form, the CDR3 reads TGTGCCAGCAGTTACTCGAGTTCAGGGCCGAACACTGAAGCTTTCTTT. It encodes CASSYSSSGPNTEAFF.

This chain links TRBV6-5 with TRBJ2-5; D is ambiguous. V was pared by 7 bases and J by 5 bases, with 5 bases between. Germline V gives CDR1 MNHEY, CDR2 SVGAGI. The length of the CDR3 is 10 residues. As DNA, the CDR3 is TGTGCCAGCAAACGGGAGACCCAGTACTTC. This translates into CASKRETQYF.

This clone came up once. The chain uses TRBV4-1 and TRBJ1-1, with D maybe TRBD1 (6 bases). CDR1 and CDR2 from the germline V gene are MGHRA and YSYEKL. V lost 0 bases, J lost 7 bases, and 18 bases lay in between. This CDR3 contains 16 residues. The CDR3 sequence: CASSQDPSGGTLEAFF. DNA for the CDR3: TGCGCCAGCAGCCAAGATCCTTCGGGGGGCACCCTTGAAGCTTTCTTT.